The sequence of this T cell receptor beta chain was determined in a study of blood T cell repertoires in COVID-19. Background on the study: PBMCs, B-cell-depleted T cells, or T cells were the source of the cDNA or gDNA that made up the material.

V lost 1 base and J 1 base, leaving 11 bases between the germline ends. Germline lookup yields CDR1 LNHDA and CDR2 SQIVND (reference sequence). The CDR3 is 16 amino acids. Per the authors' pipeline: Amplification with reference gene primers provided the estimates of nucleated cell counts. Generated by immunoSEQ multiplex PCR, the TCRdb table keeps only in-frame clones and is missing some. V, J and clone size were drawn from that table, and D and trimming were deduced from the DNA. The sample lists around 150,000 clones; more than 80% were seen once. This TCR came from a human donor in a cohort sampled during active COVID-19. The specimen was peripheral blood. The chain is built from TRBV19 and TRBJ2-1, with D tentatively TRBD1 (6 bases). Here the CDR3 reads CASSIVSRGSYNEQFF. The CDR3 DNA follows: TGTGCCAGTAGTATAGTTTCAAGGGGGTCCTACAATGAGCAGTTCTTC.